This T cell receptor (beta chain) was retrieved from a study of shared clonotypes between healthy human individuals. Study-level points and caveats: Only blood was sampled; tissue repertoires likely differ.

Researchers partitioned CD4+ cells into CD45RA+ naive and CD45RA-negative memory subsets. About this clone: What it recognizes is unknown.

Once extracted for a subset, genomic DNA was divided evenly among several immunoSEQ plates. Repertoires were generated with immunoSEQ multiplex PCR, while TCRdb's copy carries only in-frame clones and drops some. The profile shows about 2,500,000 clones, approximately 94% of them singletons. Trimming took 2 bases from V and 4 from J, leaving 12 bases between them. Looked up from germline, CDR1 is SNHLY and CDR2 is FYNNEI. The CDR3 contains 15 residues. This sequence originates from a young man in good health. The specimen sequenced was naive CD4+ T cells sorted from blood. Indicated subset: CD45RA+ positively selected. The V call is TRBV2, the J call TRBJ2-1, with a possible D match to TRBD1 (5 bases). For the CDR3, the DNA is TGTGCCAGCAGTGAAACCACCCAGGGATACAATGAGCAGTTCTTC. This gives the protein CASSETTQGYNEQFF.